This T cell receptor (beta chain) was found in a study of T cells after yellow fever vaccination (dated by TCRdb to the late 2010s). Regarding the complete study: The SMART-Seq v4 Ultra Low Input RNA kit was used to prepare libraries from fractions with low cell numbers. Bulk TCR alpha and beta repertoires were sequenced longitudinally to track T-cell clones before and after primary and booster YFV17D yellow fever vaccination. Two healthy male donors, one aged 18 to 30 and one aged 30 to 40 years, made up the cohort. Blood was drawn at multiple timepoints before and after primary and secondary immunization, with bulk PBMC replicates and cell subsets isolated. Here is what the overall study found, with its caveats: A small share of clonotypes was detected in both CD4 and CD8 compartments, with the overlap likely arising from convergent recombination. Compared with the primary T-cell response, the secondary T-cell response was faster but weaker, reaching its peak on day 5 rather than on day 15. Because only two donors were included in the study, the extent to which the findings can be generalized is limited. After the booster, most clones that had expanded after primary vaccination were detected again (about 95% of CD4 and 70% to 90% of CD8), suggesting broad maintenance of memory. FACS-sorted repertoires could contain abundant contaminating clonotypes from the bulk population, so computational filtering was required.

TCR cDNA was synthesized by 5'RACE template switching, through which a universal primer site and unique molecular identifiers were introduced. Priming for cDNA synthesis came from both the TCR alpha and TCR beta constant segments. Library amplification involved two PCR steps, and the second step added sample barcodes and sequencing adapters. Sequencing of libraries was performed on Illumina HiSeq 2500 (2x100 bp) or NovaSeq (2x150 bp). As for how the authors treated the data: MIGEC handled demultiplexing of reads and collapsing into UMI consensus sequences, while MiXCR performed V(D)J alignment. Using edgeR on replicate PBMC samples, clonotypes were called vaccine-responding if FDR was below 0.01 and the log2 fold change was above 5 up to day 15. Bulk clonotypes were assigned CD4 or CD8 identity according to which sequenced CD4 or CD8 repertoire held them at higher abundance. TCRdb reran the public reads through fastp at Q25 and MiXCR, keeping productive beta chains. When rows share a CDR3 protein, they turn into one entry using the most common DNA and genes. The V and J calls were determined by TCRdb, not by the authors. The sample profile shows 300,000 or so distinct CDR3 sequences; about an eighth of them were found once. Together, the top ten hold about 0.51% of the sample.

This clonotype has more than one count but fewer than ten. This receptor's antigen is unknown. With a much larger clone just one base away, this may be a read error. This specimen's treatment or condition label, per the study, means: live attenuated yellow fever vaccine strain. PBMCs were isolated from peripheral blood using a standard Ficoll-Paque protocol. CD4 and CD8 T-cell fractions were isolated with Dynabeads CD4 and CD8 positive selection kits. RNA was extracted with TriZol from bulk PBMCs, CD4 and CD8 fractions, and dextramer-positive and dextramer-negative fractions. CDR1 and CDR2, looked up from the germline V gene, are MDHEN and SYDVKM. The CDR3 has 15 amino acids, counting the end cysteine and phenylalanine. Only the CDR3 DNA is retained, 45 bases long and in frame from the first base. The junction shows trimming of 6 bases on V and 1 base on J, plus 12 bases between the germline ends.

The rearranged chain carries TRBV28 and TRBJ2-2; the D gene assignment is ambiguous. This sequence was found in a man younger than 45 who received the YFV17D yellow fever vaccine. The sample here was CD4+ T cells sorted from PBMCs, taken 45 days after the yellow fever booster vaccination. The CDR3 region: CASSHRVENTGELFF. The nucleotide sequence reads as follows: TGTGCCAGCAGCCACCGGGTCGAGAACACCGGGGAGCTGTTTTTT.